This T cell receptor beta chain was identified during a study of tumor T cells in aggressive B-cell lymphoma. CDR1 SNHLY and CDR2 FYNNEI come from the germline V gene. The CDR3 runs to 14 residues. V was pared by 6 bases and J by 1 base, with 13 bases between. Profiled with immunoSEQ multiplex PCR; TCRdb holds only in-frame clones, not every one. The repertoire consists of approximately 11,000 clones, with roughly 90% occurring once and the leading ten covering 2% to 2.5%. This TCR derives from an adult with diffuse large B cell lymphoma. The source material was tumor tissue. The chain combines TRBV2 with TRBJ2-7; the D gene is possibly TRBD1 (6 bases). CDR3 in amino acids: CASSGDRKSYEQYF. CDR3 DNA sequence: TGTGCCAGCAGCGGAGACAGGAAGTCCTACGAGCAGTACTTC.